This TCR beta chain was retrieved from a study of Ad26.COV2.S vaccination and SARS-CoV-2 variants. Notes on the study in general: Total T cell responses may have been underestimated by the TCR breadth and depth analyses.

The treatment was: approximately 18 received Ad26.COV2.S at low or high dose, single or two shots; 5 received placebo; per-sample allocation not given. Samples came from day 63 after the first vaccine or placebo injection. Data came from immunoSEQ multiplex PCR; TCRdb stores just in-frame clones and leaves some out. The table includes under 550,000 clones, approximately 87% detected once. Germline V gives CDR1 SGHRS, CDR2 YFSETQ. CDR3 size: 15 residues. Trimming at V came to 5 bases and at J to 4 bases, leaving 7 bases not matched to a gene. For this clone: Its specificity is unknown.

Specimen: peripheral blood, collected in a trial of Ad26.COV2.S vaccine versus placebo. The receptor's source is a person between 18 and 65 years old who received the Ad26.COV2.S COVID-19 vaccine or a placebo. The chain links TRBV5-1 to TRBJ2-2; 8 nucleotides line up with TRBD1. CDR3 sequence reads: CASSYGQGPTGELFF. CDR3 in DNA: TGCGCCAGCAGTTACGGACAGGGTCCCACCGGGGAGCTGTTTTTT.